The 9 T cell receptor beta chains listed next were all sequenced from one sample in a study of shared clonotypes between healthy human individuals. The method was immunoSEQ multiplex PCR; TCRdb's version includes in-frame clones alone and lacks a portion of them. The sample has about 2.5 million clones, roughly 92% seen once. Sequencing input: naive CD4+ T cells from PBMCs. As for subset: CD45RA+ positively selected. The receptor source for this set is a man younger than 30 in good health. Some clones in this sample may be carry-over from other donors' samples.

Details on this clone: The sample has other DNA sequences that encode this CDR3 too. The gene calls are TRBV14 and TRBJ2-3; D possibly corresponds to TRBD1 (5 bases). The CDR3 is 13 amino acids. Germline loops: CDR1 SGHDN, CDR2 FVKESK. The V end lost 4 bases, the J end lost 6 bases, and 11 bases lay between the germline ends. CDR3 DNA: TGTGCCAGCAGCCCTAGGGGTCGGGATACGCAGTATTTT. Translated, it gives CASSPRGRDTQYF.

CDR3 bases: TGTGCCAGCAGTTCCGTGGGGGGGACTAGCGGGAGGCCCCAGTACTTC. Translating gives CASSSVGGTSGRPQYF. The genes are TRBV6-5 and TRBJ2-5; 15 bases align to TRBD2. The germline V gene has CDR1 MNHEY and CDR2 SVGAGI. The CDR3 has 16 residues. V trimming: 4 bases; J trimming: 9 bases; junction bases outside the gene matches: 9.

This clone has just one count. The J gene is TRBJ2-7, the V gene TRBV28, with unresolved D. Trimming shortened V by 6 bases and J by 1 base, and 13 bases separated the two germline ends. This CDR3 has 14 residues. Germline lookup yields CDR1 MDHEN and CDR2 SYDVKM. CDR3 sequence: CASRMTDTSYEQYF. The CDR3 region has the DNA TGTGCCAGCAGGATGACTGACACTTCCTACGAGCAGTACTTC.

In DNA, the CDR3 is TGTGCCAGCAGCTTAGGGCTAGCGGAACTCACCGGGGAGCTGTTTTTT. Amino acid sequence: CASSLGLAELTGELFF. The genes are TRBV7-3 and TRBJ2-2; TRBD2 aligns across 7 bases. V trimming: 2 bases; J trimming: 4 bases; junction bases outside the gene matches: 7. The germline CDR1 and CDR2 sequences are SGHTA and FQGTGA. The CDR3 has 16 residues.

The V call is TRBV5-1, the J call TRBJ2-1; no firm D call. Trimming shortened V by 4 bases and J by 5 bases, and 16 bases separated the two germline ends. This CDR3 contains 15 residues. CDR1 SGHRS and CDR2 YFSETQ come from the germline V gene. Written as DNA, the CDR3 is TGCGCCAGCAGCCCCGGCCCTACGTTAAACAATGAGCAGTTCTTC. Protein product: CASSPGPTLNNEQFF.

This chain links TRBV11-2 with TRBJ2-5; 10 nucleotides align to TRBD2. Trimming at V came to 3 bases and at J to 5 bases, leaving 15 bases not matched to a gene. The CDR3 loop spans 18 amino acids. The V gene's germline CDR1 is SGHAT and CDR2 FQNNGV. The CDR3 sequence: CASSFRPALAGGRETQYF. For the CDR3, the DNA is TGTGCCAGCAGCTTTCGTCCAGCCTTAGCGGGAGGAAGGGAGACCCAGTACTTC.

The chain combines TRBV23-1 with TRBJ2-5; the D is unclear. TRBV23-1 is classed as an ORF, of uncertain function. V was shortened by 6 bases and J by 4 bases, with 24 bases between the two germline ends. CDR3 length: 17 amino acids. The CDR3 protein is CASSAPIRLGLRETQYF. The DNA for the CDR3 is TGCGCCAGCAGCGCTCCCATCCGTTTAGGTCTGAGAGAGACCCAGTACTTC.

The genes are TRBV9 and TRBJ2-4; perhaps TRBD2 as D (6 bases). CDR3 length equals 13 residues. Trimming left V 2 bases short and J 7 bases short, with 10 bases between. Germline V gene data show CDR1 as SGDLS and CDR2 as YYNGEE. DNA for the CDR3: TGTGCCAGCAGCGTTTGGGACTCTAACATTCAGTACTTC. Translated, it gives CASSVWDSNIQYF. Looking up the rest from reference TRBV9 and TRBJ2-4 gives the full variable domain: DSGVTQTPKHLITATGQRVTLRCSPRSGDLSVYWYQQSLDQGLQFLIQYYNGEERAKGNILERFSAQQFPDLHSELNLSSLELGDSALYFCASSVWDSNIQYFGAGTRLSVL.

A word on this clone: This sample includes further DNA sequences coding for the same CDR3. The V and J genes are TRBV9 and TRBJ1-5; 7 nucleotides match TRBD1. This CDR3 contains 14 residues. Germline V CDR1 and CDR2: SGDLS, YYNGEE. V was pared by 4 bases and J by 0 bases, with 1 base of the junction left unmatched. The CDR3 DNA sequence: TGTGCCAGCAGCCGGGACAGTAGCAATCAGCCCCAGCATTTT. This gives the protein CASSRDSSNQPQHF.